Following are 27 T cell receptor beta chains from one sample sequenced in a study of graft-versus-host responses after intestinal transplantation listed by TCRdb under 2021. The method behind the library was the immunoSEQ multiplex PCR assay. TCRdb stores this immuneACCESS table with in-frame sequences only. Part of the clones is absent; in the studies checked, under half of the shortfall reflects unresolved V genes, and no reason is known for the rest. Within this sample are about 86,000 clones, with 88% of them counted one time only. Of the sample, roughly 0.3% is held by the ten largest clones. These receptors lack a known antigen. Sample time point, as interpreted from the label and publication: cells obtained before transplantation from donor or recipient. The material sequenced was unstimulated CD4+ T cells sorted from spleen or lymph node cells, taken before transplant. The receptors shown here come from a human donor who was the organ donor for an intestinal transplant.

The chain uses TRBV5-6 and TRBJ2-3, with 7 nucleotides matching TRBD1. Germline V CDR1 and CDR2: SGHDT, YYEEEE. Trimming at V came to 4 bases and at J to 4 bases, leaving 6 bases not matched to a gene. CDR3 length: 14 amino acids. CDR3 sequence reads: CASSAQGGADTQYF. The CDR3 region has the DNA TGTGCCAGCAGCGCTCAAGGGGGCGCAGATACGCAGTATTTT.

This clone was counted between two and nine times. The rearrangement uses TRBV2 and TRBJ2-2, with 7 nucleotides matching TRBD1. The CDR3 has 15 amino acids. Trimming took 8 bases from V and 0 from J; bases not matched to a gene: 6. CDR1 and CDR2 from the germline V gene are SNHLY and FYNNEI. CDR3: CASQGGPANTGELFF. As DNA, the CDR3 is TGTGCCAGCCAAGGGGGCCCCGCGAACACCGGGGAGCTGTTTTTT.

CDR3 DNA: TGTGCCAGCCTCCTCTGGGGGGGAAGGAGTGAGCAGTTCTTC. Residues: CASLLWGGRSEQFF. The chain recombines TRBV6-4 with TRBJ2-1, with 7 bases lining up with TRBD2. Per the germline V gene, CDR1 is MRHNA and CDR2 is SNTAGT. The CDR3 is 14 residues long. After removal of 8 bases from V and 9 bases from J, the junction contained 13 bases not matched to a gene.

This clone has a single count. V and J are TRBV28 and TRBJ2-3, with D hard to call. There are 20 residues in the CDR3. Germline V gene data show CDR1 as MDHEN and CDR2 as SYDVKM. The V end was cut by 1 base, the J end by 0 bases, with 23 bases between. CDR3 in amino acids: CASSLFLVNGLHASTDTQYF. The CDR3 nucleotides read TGTGCCAGCAGTTTATTTCTGGTTAACGGTTTGCATGCTAGCACAGATACGCAGTATTTT. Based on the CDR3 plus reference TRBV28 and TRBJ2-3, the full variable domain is DVKVTQSSRYLVKRTGEKVFLECVQDMDHENMFWYRQDPGLGLRLIYFSYDVKMKEKGDIPEGYSVSREKKERFSLILESASTNQTSMYLCASSLFLVNGLHASTDTQYFGPGTRLTVL.

Here the CDR3 reads CASSLQVTNTEAFF. The CDR3 coding sequence is TGCGCCAGCAGCCTGCAGGTGACGAACACTGAAGCTTTCTTT. V is TRBV5-1 and J is TRBJ1-1; no reliable D call. Deletions cut 4 bases from V and 1 base from J, with 11 bases between. The CDR3 has 14 residues. Germline V lookup: CDR1 SGHRS, CDR2 YFSETQ.

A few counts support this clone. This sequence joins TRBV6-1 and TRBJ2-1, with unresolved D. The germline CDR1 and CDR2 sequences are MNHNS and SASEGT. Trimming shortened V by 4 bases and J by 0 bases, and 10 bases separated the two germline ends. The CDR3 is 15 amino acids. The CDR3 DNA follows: TGTGCCAGCAGTGCACAGTTCCTCTCCTACAATGAGCAGTTCTTC. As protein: CASSAQFLSYNEQFF.

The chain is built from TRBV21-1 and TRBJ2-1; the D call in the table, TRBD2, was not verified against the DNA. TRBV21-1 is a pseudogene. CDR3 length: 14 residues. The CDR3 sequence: CASSNVTNYNEQFF. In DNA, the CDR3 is TGTGCCAGCAGCAATGTCACTAACTACAATGAGCAGTTCTTC.

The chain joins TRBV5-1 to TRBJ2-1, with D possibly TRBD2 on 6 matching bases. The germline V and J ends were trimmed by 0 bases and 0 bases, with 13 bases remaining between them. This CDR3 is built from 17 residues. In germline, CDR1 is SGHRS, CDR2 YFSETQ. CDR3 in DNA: TGCGCCAGCAGCTTGGAATGGCTAGCGAGCTCCTACAATGAGCAGTTCTTC. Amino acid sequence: CASSLEWLASSYNEQFF.

CDR3: CASSSSRDRGLMTDTQYF. The CDR3 region has the DNA TGTGCCAGCAGCTCGTCCCGGGACAGGGGGCTAATGACAGATACGCAGTATTTT. J is TRBJ2-3 and V is TRBV7-2; 12 nucleotides agree with TRBD1. The CDR3 totals 18 residues. Germline CDR1 is SGHTA and CDR2 is FQGNSA. Trimming removed 4 bases from V and 3 bases from J; junction bases left unmatched: 11.

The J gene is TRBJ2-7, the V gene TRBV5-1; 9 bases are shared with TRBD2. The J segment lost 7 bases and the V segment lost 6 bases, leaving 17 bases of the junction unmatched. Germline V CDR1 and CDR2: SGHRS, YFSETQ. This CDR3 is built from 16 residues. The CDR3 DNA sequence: TGCGCCAGCACCCTGGGCTGGGCGGGGGGGCCGTATGAGCAGTACTTC. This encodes CASTLGWAGGPYEQYF.

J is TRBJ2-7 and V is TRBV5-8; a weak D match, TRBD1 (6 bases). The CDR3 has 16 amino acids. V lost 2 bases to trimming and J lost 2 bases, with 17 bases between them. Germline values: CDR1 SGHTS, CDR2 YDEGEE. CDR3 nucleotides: TGTGCCAGCAGCTTCTGGGGGTCAGGGGTAGCCTACGAGCAGTACTTC. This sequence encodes CASSFWGSGVAYEQYF. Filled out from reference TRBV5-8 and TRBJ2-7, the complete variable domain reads EAGVTQSPTHLIKTRGQQATLRCSPISGHTSVYWYQQALGLGLQFLLWYDEGEERNRGNFPPRFSGRQFPNYSSELNVNALELEDSALYLCASSFWGSGVAYEQYFGPGTRLTVT.

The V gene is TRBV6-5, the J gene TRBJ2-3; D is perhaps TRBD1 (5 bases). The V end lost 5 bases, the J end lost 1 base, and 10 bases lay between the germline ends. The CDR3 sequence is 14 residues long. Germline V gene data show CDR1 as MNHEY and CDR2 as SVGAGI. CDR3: CASSIVGGTDTQYF. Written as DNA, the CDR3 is TGTGCCAGCAGTATAGTAGGGGGCACAGATACGCAGTATTTT.

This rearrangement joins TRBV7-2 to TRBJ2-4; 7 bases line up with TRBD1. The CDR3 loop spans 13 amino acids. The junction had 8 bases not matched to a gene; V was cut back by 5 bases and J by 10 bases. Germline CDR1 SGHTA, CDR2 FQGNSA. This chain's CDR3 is CASSTGTVGIQYF. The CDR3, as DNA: TGTGCCAGCAGCACCGGGACAGTGGGTATTCAGTACTTC. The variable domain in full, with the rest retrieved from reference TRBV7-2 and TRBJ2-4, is GAGVSQSPSNKVTEKGKDVELRCDPISGHTALYWYRQSLGQGLEFLIYFQGNSAPDKSGLPSDRFSAERTGGSVSTLTIQRTQQEDSAVYLCASSTGTVGIQYFGAGTRLSVL.

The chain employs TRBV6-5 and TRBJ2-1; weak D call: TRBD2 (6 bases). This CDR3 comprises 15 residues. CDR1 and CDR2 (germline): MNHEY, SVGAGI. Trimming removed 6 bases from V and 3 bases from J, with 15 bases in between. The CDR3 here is CASSQSGTHYNEQFF. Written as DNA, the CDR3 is TGTGCCAGCAGCCAGTCCGGGACTCACTACAATGAGCAGTTCTTC.

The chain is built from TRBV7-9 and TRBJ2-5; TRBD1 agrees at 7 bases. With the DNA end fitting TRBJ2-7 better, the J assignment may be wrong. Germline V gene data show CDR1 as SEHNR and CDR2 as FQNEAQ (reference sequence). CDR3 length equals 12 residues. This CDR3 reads CASSWTGLEQYF. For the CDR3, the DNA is TGTGCCAGCAGCTGGACAGGCCTCGAGCAGTACTTC.

This CDR3 reads CASSLGGGGDPHEQYF. In nucleotides, the CDR3 is TGTGCCAGCAGCTTAGGGGGCGGGGGGGATCCCCACGAGCAGTACTTC. The genes are TRBV11-2 and TRBJ2-7; 9 bases map to TRBD2. The CDR3 has 16 amino acids. Germline CDR1 reads SGHAT; CDR2 reads FQNNGV. V shed 1 base and J 5 bases; nucleotides not matched to a gene: 9.

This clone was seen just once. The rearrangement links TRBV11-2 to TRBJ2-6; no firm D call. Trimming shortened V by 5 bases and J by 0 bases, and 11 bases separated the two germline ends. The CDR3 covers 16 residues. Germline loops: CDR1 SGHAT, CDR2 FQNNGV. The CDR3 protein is CASSRRRSSGANVLTF. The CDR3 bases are TGTGCCAGCAGCCGACGAAGGAGCTCTGGGGCCAACGTCCTGACTTTC.

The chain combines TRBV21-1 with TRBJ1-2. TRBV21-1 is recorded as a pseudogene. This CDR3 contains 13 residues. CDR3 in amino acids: CASSMGGLYGYTF. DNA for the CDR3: TGTGCCAGCAGCATGGGCGGACTCTATGGCTACACCTTC.

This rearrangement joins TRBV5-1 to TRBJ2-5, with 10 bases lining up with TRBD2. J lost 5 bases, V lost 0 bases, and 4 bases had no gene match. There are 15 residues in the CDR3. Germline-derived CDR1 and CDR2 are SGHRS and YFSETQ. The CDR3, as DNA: TGCGCCAGCAGCTTGGCCGCTAGCGGGAGCGAGACCCAGTACTTC. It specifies CASSLAASGSETQYF.

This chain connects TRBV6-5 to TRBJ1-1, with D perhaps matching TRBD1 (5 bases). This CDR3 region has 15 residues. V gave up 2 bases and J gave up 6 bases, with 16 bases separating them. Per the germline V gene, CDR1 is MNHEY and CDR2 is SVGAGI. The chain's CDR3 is CASSYKLWGDAEAFF. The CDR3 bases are TGTGCCAGCAGTTACAAATTGTGGGGGGACGCTGAAGCTTTCTTT.

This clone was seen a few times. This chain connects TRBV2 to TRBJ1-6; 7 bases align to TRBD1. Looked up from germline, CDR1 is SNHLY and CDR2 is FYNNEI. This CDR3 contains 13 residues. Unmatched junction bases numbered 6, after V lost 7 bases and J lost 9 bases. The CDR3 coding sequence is TGTGCCAGCAAAGTGGACAGGTCTTCACCCCTCCACTTT. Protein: CASKVDRSSPLHF.

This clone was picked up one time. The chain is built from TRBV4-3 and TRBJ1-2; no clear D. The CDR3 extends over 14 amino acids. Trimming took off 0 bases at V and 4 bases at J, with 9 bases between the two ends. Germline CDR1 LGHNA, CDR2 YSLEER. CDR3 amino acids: CASSQEGRIYGYTF. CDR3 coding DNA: TGCGCCAGCAGCCAAGAAGGGAGGATCTATGGCTACACCTTC.

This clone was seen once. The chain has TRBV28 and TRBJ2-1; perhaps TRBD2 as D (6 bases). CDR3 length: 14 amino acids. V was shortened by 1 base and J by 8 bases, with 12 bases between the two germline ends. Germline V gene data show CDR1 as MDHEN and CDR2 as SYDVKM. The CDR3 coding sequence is TGTGCCAGCAGTTTATTAGGCGGGGTAGATGAGCAGTTCTTC. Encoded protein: CASSLLGGVDEQFF.

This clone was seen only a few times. CDR3 coding DNA: TGTGCCAGCAGTGAACGGGGGTCAGCAAGCCCCTACGAGCAGTACTTC. Its translation is CASSERGSASPYEQYF. The chain is built from TRBV6-1 and TRBJ2-7, with D possibly being TRBD2 (6 bases). Looked up from germline, CDR1 is MNHNS and CDR2 is SASEGT. The CDR3 spans 16 residues. V dropped 2 bases and J dropped 2 bases, with 16 bases sitting between them.

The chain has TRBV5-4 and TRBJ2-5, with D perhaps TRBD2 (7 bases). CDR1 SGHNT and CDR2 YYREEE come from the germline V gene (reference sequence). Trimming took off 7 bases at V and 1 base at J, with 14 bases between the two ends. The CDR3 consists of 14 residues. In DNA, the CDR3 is TGTGCCAGCGCGATGGGAGGGGGCCAAGAGACCCAGTACTTC. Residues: CASAMGGGQETQYF.

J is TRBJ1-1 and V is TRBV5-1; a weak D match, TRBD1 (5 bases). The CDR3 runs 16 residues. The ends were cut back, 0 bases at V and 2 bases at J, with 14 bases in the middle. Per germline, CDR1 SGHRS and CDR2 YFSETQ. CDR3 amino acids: CASSLDWGGTNTEAFF. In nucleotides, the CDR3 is TGCGCCAGCAGCTTGGATTGGGGGGGAACTAACACTGAAGCTTTCTTT.

This CDR3 is CASSQASRGGGYTDTQYF. CDR3 DNA sequence: TGTGCCAGCAGCCAAGCCTCTCGGGGGGGAGGTTACACAGATACGCAGTATTTT. The rearrangement links TRBV4-2 to TRBJ2-3; 8 nucleotides agree with TRBD2. V was clipped by 1 base and J by 2 bases; unmatched bases: 11. Germline CDR1 LGHNA, CDR2 YNFKEQ. The CDR3 runs 18 residues.